Listed below are T cell receptor beta chains from one sample, sequenced in a study of shared clonotypes between healthy human individuals. The repertoire was sequenced with immunoSEQ multiplex PCR; TCRdb's copy has only in-frame clones and lacks some. The table records about 2,500,000 clones, approximately 92% of them present only once. Specimen: naive CD4+ T cells sorted from blood. These receptors all come from a man between 18 and 35 years old in good health. The CDR3 runs from the conserved cysteine through the conserved F or W. D genes are given only for firm matches. The size field is filled for only some rows; it gives once, few, many or a size class.

D,V,J,size,DNA,CDR3
.,TRBV5-1,TRBJ1-6,.,TGCGCCAGCAGCTTGTCCGGACAGCAAAATTCACCCCTCCACTTT,CASSLSGQQNSPLHF
.,TRBV4-2,TRBJ2-3,.,TGTGCCAGCAGCCAAGGTGGAGTTGGGGATACGCAGTATTTT,CASSQGGVGDTQYF
.,TRBV27,TRBJ1-2,.,TGTGCCAGCAGTTTATCGATAAGGCAGGCGAACTATGGCTACACCTTC,CASSLSIRQANYGYTF
.,TRBV18,TRBJ2-2,once,TGTGCCAGCTCACCACTGGGACAAGCCACCGGGGAGCTGTTTTTT,CASSPLGQATGELFF
.,TRBV11-2,TRBJ2-3,once,TGTGCCAGCAGCTTAGCGGGGGGCCAGGGAGATACGCAGTATTTT,CASSLAGGQGDTQYF
.,TRBV30,TRBJ2-7,.,TGTGCCTGGAGTATTGGCGGATCGAGCTCCTACGAGCAGTACTTC,CAWSIGGSSSYEQYF
.,TRBV21-1,TRBJ2-7,.,TGTGCCAGCAGCTTCCGACAGGGTCGCACCTACGAGCAGTACTTC,CASSFRQGRTYEQYF
TRBD1,TRBV6-1,TRBJ1-6,.,TGTGCCGTACGGGAACAGGGGGCTGCTAATTCACCCCTCCACTTT,CAVREQGAANSPLHF
.,TRBV28,TRBJ1-2,.,TGTGCCAGCAGTTTTTTAGGGAACGGCTACACCTTC,CASSFLGNGYTF
TRBD1,TRBV6-5,TRBJ1-2,.,TGTGCCAGCACCAGGGACAGGACGCGCTACACCTTC,CASTRDRTRYTF
.,TRBV5-1,TRBJ2-6,.,TGCGCCAGCAGCTTAGGTGGGGCTGGGGCCAACGTCCTGACTTTC,CASSLGGAGANVLTF
.,TRBV18,TRBJ1-1,few,TGTGCCAGCTCACCATCTGACAGGTGGAACACTGAAGCTTTCTTT,CASSPSDRWNTEAFF
.,TRBV7-6,TRBJ2-5,.,TGTGCCAGCAGCCCTCGGGGAGATAGCCAAGAGACCCAGTACTTC,CASSPRGDSQETQYF
TRBD1,TRBV28,TRBJ1-6,.,TGTGCCAGCAGTGCCTCGACAGGGGATTGGTCACCCCTCCACTTT,CASSASTGDWSPLHF
.,TRBV4-1,TRBJ1-6,.,TGCGCCAGCAGCCAGAACAGGGATTCACCCCTCCACTTT,CASSQNRDSPLHF
.,TRBV18,TRBJ2-1,.,TGTGCCAGCTCACCACTTTCTGAGCTTGAGCAGTTCTTC,CASSPLSELEQFF
TRBD1,TRBV29-1,TRBJ1-1,.,TGCAGCGTTGAATACCCAGGCAGGGGGCCTTTGGGCACTGAAGCTTTCTTT,CSVEYPGRGPLGTEAFF
.,TRBV6-6,TRBJ1-4,.,TGTGCCAGCAGTCTCCAGTTTGAAAAACTGTTTTTT,CASSLQFEKLFF
.,TRBV7-9,TRBJ1-1,.,TGTGCCAGCAGCTTAGGCGGGTTGAACACTGAAGCTTTCTTT,CASSLGGLNTEAFF
.,TRBV4-3,TRBJ2-3,.,TGCGCCAGCAGCCAAGGAGGATCTTTTAGCACAGATACGCAGTATTTT,CASSQGGSFSTDTQYF
.,TRBV6-1,TRBJ2-3,.,TGTGCCGCAATAGGGACAAGCACAGATACGCAGTATTTT,CAAIGTSTDTQYF
.,TRBV30,TRBJ2-3,.,TGTGCCTGGAGTACCCTAGCTACAGATACGCAGTATTTT,CAWSTLATDTQYF
.,TRBV6-5,TRBJ2-5,.,TGTGCCAGCAGTTACTCGTTACTTTCCGAGACCCAGTACTTC,CASSYSLLSETQYF
TRBD2,TRBV12-5,TRBJ2-7,once,TGTGCTAGTGGTTTGCACGGACTAGCGGGTGGTTCCTACGAGCAGTACTTC,CASGLHGLAGGSYEQYF
TRBD2,TRBV2,TRBJ2-1,.,TGTGCCAGACGGACTAGGGATGAGCAGTTCTTC,CARRTRDEQFF
.,TRBV4-1,TRBJ2-3,.,TGCGCCAGCAGCCAAGGCCGCAGGGACACAGATACGCAGTATTTT,CASSQGRRDTDTQYF
.,TRBV29-1,TRBJ2-1,.,TGCAGCGTTGATATACGGTTGGGCTGGGAGCAGTTCTTC,CSVDIRLGWEQFF
TRBD1,TRBV5-1,TRBJ1-4,.,TGCGCCAGCAGCGACGACAGGGGTACTAATGAAAAACTGTTTTTT,CASSDDRGTNEKLFF
TRBD1,TRBV9,TRBJ1-2,.,TGTGCCAGCAGCAAGGGACAGGGTATTAATATTGGGGCTAACTATGGCTACACCTTC,CASSKGQGINIGANYGYTF
TRBD1,TRBV5-1,TRBJ2-7,.,TGCGCCAGCAGAACGACAGGGACCTACGAGCAGTACTTC,CASRTTGTYEQYF
.,TRBV19,TRBJ2-7,.,TGTGCCAGCTCTTCACGGGAGCCGTCCTACGAGCAGTACTTC,CASSSREPSYEQYF
TRBD2,TRBV11-2,TRBJ2-7,.,TGTGCCAGCAGAAAGCGGGGGGGTGTCTACGAGCAGTACTTC,CASRKRGGVYEQYF
.,TRBV10-3,TRBJ1-5,once,TGTGCCATCAGTGCCACAAGTTTCAATCAGCCCCAGCATTTT,CAISATSFNQPQHF
TRBD1,TRBV6-6,TRBJ2-2,.,TGTGCCAGCAGTTTCTTAGGGGGCCGCACCGGGGAGCTGTTTTTT,CASSFLGGRTGELFF
TRBD1,TRBV10-3,TRBJ2-2,.,TGTGCCATCACCCCGGGACAGGGGAACGCCGGGGAGCTGTTTTTT,CAITPGQGNAGELFF
.,TRBV7-9,TRBJ2-7,.,TGTGCCAGCAGCTTTTCGTCCGAGCAGTACTTC,CASSFSSEQYF
TRBD2,TRBV4-3,TRBJ2-7,.,TGCGCCAGCAGCCAAGATCTGGGGGGACTAGCGGGAGTTCAGTACTTC,CASSQDLGGLAGVQYF
TRBD2,TRBV5-1,TRBJ2-5,.,TGCGCCAGCAGCTTCCCCGGACTAGCGGTTCAAGAGACCCAGTACTTC,CASSFPGLAVQETQYF
.,TRBV7-2,TRBJ1-5,.,TGTGCCAGCAGCTCTACAGGGAGGGATCAGCCCCAGCATTTT,CASSSTGRDQPQHF
TRBD1,TRBV5-4,TRBJ2-2,.,TGTGCCAGCAGCAAAACAGGGGACACCGGGGAGCTGTTTTTT,CASSKTGDTGELFF
.,TRBV7-8,TRBJ2-7,.,TGTGCCAGCAGCTCCCTTAGTCGCGAGCAGTACTTC,CASSSLSREQYF
TRBD1,TRBV6-5,TRBJ1-4,.,TGTGCCAGCAGACAGGGGGCGCGAGCTAATGAAAAACTGTTTTTT,CASRQGARANEKLFF
.,TRBV6-1,TRBJ1-4,.,TGTGCCAGCAGTGAAGCGCTTCTGAGTCTTACTAATGAAAAACTGTTTTTT,CASSEALLSLTNEKLFF
.,TRBV29-1,TRBJ1-4,.,TGCAGCGTTGAAGATCTGAGTGAAAAACTGTTTTTT,CSVEDLSEKLFF
.,TRBV2,TRBJ2-2,.,TGTGCCAGCAGTGTAGAGAGGGACACCGGGGAGCTGTTTTTT,CASSVERDTGELFF
.,TRBV5-1,TRBJ1-1,.,TGCGCCAGCAGTGAATGGAGCACTCAACACGAAACTGAAGCTTTCTTT,CASSEWSTQHETEAFF
.,TRBV19,TRBJ1-5,.,TGTGCCAGCAAGAAGGACGGCAATCAGCCCCAGCATTTT,CASKKDGNQPQHF
.,TRBV7-2,TRBJ1-2,.,TGTGCCAGCAGCTTAGGAGCGGGACGGACCTATGGCTACACCTTC,CASSLGAGRTYGYTF
.,TRBV11-3,TRBJ1-2,.,TGTGCCAGCAGCGCGGGACCCGGGGACTATGGCTACACCTTC,CASSAGPGDYGYTF
TRBD2,TRBV7-8,TRBJ2-5,.,TGTGCCAGCAGCTCCGTAACTAGCGGGGGCCAAGAGACCCAGTACTTC,CASSSVTSGGQETQYF
.,TRBV7-9,TRBJ1-2,.,TGTGCCAGCAGCTTACCGGTCAGCTCGAACTATGGCTACACCTTC,CASSLPVSSNYGYTF
.,TRBV6-1,TRBJ1-2,.,TGTGCCAGCAGTGAAGCGCTGACAGCACCAACCACTGGTGGCTACACCTTC,CASSEALTAPTTGGYTF
.,TRBV5-1,TRBJ1-3,.,TGCGCCAGCAGCCCGGAGGGAAACACCATATATTTT,CASSPEGNTIYF
TRBD1,TRBV28,TRBJ1-5,.,TGTGCCAGCAGTTTAACCGCCTTGGGACAGGGGTATAGCAATCAGCCCCAGCATTTT,CASSLTALGQGYSNQPQHF
.,TRBV5-4,TRBJ2-7,.,TGTGCCAGCAGCTTGTTTGCTAGCTCCTACGAGCAGTACTTC,CASSLFASSYEQYF
.,TRBV19,TRBJ1-5,.,TGTGCCAGTAGTTTAACCGCAGGGGGCAATCAGCCCCAGCATTTT,CASSLTAGGNQPQHF
TRBD2,TRBV5-4,TRBJ2-7,.,TGTGCCAGCAGCCGATTGACTAGCGGGAGTTACCTCTACGAGCAGTACTTC,CASSRLTSGSYLYEQYF
TRBD1,TRBV2,TRBJ1-3,.,TGTGCCAGCAGTGAAAACAGGGGGACAGACACCATATATTTT,CASSENRGTDTIYF
.,TRBV27,TRBJ1-6,.,TGTGCCAGCAGTTTAGAAGTCAGGAGCTCCTATAATTCACCCCTCCACTTT,CASSLEVRSSYNSPLHF